The clone carrying this T cell receptor (beta chain) was observed a handful of times. Its antigen is unidentified. Sequencing used immunoSEQ multiplex PCR; TCRdb keeps in-frame clones, though not all of them. The repertoire holds 100,000 to 130,000 clones, with roughly 90% as singletons. This sample was taken from a study of T cell responses to AZD1222 COVID-19 vaccine. Study outcomes and limitations: Donors skewed white British and female; clonal diversity was possibly underestimated. Spike-specific TCR breadth rose after two AZD1222 doses, and depth rose as well.

From germline, CDR1 is SGHTA and CDR2 FQGNSA. The germline V and J ends were trimmed by 4 bases and 4 bases, with 15 bases remaining between them. This CDR3 region has 15 residues. The chain links TRBV7-2 to TRBJ2-3; the D gene is possibly TRBD1 (6 bases). Sequencing was performed on peripheral blood, taken on day 0 of AZD1222 vaccination. The source of this sequence is an adult in good health. In DNA form, the CDR3 reads TGTGCCAGCAGCTCTAGGGGGACCTCGGCAGATACGCAGTATTTT. It encodes CASSSRGTSADTQYF.